This TCR beta chain was recorded in a study of untreated major depressive disorder. Points from the study as a whole: TRBV25-01 and TRBV02-01 usage differences were not statistically significant.

Germline-derived CDR1 and CDR2 are GTSNPN and SVGIG (reference sequence). V dropped 3 bases and J dropped 0 bases, with 14 bases sitting between them. The length of the CDR3 is 15 residues. Regarding this clone: No antigen is known for it.

Participants were all of European descent. Controls lacked current or lifetime mood disorder and scored 5 or less on depressive symptoms. Profiling relied on immunoSEQ multiplex PCR, and the TCRdb table lists in-frame clones only, not all of them. The sample records 20,000 to 25,000 clones, roughly 90% being singletons. The receptor's source is a woman aged 40 to 49 in good health. The chain recombines TRBV30 with TRBJ2-5; D perhaps matches TRBD1 (5 bases). Sequences were obtained from CD4+ T cells from PBMCs. As DNA, the CDR3 is TGTGCCTGGAGCTTGGGCAGGGCGTACCAAGAGACCCAGTACTTC. This gives the protein CAWSLGRAYQETQYF.